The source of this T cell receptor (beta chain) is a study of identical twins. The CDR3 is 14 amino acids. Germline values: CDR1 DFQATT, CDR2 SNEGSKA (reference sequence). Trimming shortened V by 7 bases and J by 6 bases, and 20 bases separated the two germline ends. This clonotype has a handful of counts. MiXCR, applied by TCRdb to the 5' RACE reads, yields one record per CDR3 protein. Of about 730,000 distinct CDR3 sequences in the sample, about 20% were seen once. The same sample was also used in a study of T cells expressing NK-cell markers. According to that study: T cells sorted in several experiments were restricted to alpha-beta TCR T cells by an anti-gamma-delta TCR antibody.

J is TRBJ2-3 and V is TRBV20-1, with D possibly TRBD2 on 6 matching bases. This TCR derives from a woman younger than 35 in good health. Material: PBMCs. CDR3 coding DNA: TGCAGTGTCAGGGCGATTGGGGGGTGGGATACGCAGTATTTT. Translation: CSVRAIGGWDTQYF.